These T cell receptor beta chains were read from a single sample in a study of CD8 T cells in Susac syndrome. TCRdb called the immunoSEQ multiplex PCR reads again in MiXCR, with one record for every CDR3 protein. Altogether 110,000 to 150,000 distinct CDR3 sequences are present, 95% being singletons, with the ten largest covering 0.065% to 0.095%. The sequenced sample was CD4+ T cells from PBMCs. The receptors were sampled from a human donor with Susac syndrome. Both conserved end residues are part of each CDR3. D genes are given only for firm matches. The size of a clone is reported for some rows only, either as once, few or many, or as a class for expanded clones.

clone_size: .
j_call: TRBJ2-3
v_call: TRBV2
d_call: .
cdr3_aa: CASSMELAGTQYF
cdr3_nt: TGTGCCAGCAGTATGGAACTAGCAGGCACGCAGTATTTT

clone_size: once
j_call: TRBJ2-7
v_call: TRBV4-1
d_call: .
cdr3_aa: CASSQAAALSYEQYF
cdr3_nt: TGCGCCAGCAGCCAAGCAGCGGCCCTCTCCTACGAGCAGTACTTC

clone_size: .
j_call: TRBJ2-6
v_call: TRBV7-2
d_call: .
cdr3_aa: CASLPGSGAGANVLTF
cdr3_nt: TGTGCCAGCCTGCCCGGGTCCGGCGCTGGGGCCAACGTCCTGACTTTC

clone_size: .
j_call: TRBJ2-5
v_call: TRBV29-1
d_call: .
cdr3_aa: CSVAHLQETQYF
cdr3_nt: TGCAGCGTTGCGCACCTACAAGAGACCCAGTACTTC

clone_size: .
j_call: TRBJ1-5
v_call: TRBV19
d_call: TRBD1
cdr3_aa: CASSITGDNQPQHF
cdr3_nt: TGTGCCAGTAGTATTACAGGGGACAATCAGCCCCAGCATTTT

clone_size: .
j_call: TRBJ1-1
v_call: TRBV20-1
d_call: TRBD1
cdr3_aa: CSTQGAIHTEAFF
cdr3_nt: TGCAGTACGCAGGGGGCTATTCACACTGAAGCTTTCTTT

clone_size: .
j_call: TRBJ2-3
v_call: TRBV29-1
d_call: .
cdr3_aa: CSATMTGDTQYF
cdr3_nt: TGCAGCGCGACCATGACTGGTGATACGCAGTATTTT

clone_size: .
j_call: TRBJ2-3
v_call: TRBV12-3/TRBV12-4
d_call: .
cdr3_aa: CASSPTAEITDTQYF
cdr3_nt: TGTGCCAGCAGTCCCACCGCAGAGATCACAGATACGCAGTATTTT

clone_size: .
j_call: TRBJ2-7
v_call: TRBV29-1
d_call: TRBD1
cdr3_aa: CSAGQGQGYEQYF
cdr3_nt: TGCAGCGCAGGACAGGGGCAGGGATACGAGCAGTACTTC

clone_size: .
j_call: TRBJ1-1
v_call: TRBV7-2
d_call: .
cdr3_aa: CASTLGGRITEAFF
cdr3_nt: TGTGCCAGCACCCTTGGGGGGCGAATCACTGAAGCTTTCTTT

clone_size: .
j_call: TRBJ2-7
v_call: TRBV7-9
d_call: .
cdr3_aa: CASSLGVVLLPLYEQYF
cdr3_nt: TGTGCCAGCAGCTTAGGGGTGGTTCTATTGCCCCTCTACGAGCAGTACTTC

clone_size: .
j_call: TRBJ2-5
v_call: TRBV7-9
d_call: TRBD2
cdr3_aa: CASSLVGGLLQETQYF
cdr3_nt: TGTGCCAGCAGCCTAGTCGGGGGACTACTGCAAGAGACCCAGTACTTC

clone_size: once
j_call: TRBJ1-5
v_call: TRBV20-1
d_call: .
cdr3_aa: CSARDLAGQNHQPQHF
cdr3_nt: TGCAGTGCTAGAGATTTGGCCGGACAGAACCATCAGCCCCAGCATTTT